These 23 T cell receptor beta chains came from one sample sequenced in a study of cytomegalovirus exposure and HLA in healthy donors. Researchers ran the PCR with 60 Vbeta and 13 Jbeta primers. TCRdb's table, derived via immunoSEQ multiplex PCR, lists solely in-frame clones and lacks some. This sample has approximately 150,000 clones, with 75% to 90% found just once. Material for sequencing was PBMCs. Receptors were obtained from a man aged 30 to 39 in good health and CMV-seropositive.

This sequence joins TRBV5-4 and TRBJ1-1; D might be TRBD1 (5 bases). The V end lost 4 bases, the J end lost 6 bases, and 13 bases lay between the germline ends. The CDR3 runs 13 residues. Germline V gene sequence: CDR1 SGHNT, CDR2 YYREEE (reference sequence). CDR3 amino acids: CASSEAQVPEAFF. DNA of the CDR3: TGTGCCAGCAGCGAGGCACAGGTTCCTGAAGCTTTCTTT. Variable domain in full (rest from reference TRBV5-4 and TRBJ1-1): ETGVTQSPTHLIKTRGQQVTLRCSSQSGHNTVSWYQQALGQGPQFIFQYYREEENGRGNFPPRFSGLQFPNYSSELNVNALELDDSALYLCASSEAQVPEAFFGQGTRLTVV.

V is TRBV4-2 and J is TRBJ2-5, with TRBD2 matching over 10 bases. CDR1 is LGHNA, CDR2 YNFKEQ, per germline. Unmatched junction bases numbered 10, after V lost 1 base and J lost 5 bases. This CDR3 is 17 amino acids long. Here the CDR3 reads CASSQGPSGGAAETQYF. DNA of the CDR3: TGTGCCAGCAGCCAAGGGCCCAGCGGGGGGGCCGCGGAGACCCAGTACTTC.

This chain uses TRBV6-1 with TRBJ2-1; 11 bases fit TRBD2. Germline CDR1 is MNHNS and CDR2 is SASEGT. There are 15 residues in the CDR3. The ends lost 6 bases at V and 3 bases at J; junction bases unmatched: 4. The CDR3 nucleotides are TGTGCCAGCAGCAAACTAGCGGGGGACTACAATGAGCAGTTCTTC. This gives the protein CASSKLAGDYNEQFF.

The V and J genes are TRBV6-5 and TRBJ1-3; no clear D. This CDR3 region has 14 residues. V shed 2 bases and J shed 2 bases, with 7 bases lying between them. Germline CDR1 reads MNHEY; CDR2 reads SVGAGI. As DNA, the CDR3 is TGTGCCAGCAGTTACCGGTCTCCTGGAAACACCATATATTTT. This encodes CASSYRSPGNTIYF.

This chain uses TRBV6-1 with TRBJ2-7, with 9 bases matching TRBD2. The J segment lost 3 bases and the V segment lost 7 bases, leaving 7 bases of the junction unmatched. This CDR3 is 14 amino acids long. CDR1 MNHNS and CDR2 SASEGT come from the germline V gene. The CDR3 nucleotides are TGTGCCAGCACCCAGACTAGCGGACTCTACGAGCAGTACTTC. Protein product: CASTQTSGLYEQYF.

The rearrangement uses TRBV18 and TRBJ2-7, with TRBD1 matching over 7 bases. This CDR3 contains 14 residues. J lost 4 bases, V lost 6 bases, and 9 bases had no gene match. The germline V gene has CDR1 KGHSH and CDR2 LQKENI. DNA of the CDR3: TGTGCCAGCTCCCCTTTGACAGGGACGTACGAGCAGTACTTC. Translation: CASSPLTGTYEQYF.

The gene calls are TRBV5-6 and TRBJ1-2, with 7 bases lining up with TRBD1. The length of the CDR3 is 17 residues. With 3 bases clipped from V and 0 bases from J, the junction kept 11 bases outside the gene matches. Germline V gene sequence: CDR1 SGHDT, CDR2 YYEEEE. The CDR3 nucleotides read TGTGCCAGCAGCTCCGGCAGGGGGGATGTATCTAACTATGGCTACACCTTC. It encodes CASSSGRGDVSNYGYTF.

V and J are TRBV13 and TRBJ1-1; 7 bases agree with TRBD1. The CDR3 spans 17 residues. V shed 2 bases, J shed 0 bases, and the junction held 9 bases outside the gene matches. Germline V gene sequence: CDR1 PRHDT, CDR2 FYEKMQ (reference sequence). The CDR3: CASSLKGTVTMNTEAFF. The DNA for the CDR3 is TGTGCCAGCAGCTTAAAGGGGACAGTTACCATGAACACTGAAGCTTTCTTT.

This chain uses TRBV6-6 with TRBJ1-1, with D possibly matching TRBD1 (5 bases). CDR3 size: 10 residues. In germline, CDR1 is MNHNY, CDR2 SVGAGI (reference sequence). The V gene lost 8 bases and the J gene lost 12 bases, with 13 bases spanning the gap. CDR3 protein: CASENRHPFF. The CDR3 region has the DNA TGTGCCAGCGAAAACAGGCATCCTTTCTTT.

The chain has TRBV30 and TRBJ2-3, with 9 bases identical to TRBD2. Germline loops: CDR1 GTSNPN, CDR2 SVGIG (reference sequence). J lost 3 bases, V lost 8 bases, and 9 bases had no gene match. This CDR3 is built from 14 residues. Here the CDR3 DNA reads TGTGCCCACTCCTCTGGACTAGCGACAGATACGCAGTATTTT. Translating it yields CAHSSGLATDTQYF.

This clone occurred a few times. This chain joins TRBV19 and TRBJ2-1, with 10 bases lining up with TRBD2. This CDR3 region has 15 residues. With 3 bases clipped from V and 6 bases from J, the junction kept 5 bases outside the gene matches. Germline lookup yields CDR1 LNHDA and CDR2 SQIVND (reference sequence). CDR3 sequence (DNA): TGTGCCAGTAGTATTTCTAGCGGGAGTCGCAATGAGCAGTTCTTC. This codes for CASSISSGSRNEQFF.

The CDR3 loop reads CASSLITGTGGLGNEQFF. In DNA form, the CDR3 reads TGCGCCAGCAGCTTGATCACCGGGACAGGGGGTTTAGGGAATGAGCAGTTCTTC. The rearrangement links TRBV5-1 to TRBJ2-1, with TRBD1 matching 11 bases. Germline values: CDR1 SGHRS, CDR2 YFSETQ. The CDR3 length is 18 residues. The trim removed 1 base at V and 7 bases at J, leaving 13 bases unmatched.

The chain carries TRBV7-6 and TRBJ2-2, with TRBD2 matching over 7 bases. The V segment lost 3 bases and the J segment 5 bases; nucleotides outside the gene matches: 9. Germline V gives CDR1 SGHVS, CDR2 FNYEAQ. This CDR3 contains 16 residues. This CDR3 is CASSFLQRGSTGELFF. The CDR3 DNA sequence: TGTGCCAGCAGCTTCTTACAGCGGGGATCGACCGGGGAGCTGTTTTTT. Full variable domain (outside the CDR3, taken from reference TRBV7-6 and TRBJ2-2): GAGVSQSPRYKVTKRGQDVALRCDPISGHVSLYWYRQALGQGPEFLTYFNYEAQQDKSGLPNDRFSAERPEGSISTLTIQRTEQRDSAMYRCASSFLQRGSTGELFFGEGSRLTVL.

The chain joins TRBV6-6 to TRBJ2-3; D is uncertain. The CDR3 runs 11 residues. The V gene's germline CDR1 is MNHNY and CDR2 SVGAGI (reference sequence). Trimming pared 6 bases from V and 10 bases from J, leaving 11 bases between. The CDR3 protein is CASSPQVPQYF. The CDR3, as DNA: TGTGCCAGCAGCCCTCAGGTTCCGCAGTATTTT.

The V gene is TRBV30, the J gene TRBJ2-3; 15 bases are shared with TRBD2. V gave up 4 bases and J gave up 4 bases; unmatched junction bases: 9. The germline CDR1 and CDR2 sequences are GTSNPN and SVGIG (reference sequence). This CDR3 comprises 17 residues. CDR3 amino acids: CAWIGLAGGPQSDTQYF. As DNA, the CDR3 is TGTGCCTGGATCGGACTAGCGGGAGGGCCCCAGTCAGATACGCAGTATTTT. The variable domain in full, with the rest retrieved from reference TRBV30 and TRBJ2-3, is SQTIHQWPATLVQPVGSPLSLECTVEGTSNPNLYWYRQAAGRGLQLLFYSVGIGQISSEVPQNLSASRPQDRQFILSSKKLLLSDSGFYLCAWIGLAGGPQSDTQYFGPGTRLTVL.

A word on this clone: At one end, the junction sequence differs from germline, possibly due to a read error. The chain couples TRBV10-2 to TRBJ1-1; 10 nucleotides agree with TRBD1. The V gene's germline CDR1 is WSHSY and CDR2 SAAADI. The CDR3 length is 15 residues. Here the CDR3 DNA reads TGCGCCAGCACTGAGAGCCGGGACAGGGGCACTGAAGCTTTCTTT. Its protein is CASTESRDRGTEAFF.

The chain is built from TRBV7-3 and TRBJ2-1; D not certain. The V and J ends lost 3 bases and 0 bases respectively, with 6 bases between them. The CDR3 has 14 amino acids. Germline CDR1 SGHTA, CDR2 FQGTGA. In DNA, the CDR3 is TGTGCCAGCAGCTTGGCAGGCTCCTACAATGAGCAGTTCTTC. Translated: CASSLAGSYNEQFF.

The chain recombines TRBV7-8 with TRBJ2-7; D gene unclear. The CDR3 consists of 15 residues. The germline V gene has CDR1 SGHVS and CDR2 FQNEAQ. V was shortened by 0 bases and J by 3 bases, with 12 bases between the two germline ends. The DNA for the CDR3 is TGTGCCAGCAGCTTAGCGCGAAACAGAAACTACGAGCAGTACTTC. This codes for CASSLARNRNYEQYF.

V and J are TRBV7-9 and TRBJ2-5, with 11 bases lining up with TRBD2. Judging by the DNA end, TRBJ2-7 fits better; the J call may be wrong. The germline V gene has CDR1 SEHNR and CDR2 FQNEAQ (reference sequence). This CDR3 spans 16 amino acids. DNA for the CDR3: TGTGCCAGCAGCCCACAGACTAGCGGGATTTCCTACGAGCAGTACTTC. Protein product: CASSPQTSGISYEQYF.

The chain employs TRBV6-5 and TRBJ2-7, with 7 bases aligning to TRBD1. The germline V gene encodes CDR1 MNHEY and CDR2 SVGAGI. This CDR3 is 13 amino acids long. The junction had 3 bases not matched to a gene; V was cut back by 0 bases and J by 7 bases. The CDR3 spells CASSYSETGEQYF. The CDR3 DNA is TGTGCCAGCAGTTACTCTGAGACAGGGGAGCAGTACTTC.

Written as DNA, the CDR3 is TGTGCCAGTAGTATAGCGGACAGGAGCTCCTACGAGCAGTACTTC. Translation gives CASSIADRSSYEQYF. The chain has TRBV19 and TRBJ2-7; TRBD1 agrees at 7 bases. Germline CDR1 is LNHDA and CDR2 is SQIVND (reference sequence). V gave up 1 base and J gave up 0 bases; unmatched junction bases: 3. The length of the CDR3 is 15 residues.

The CDR3 DNA is TGTGCCAGTAGTATAGCTGTCGGGGCAGATACGCAGTATTTT. This encodes CASSIAVGADTQYF. This rearrangement joins TRBV19 to TRBJ2-3; D is perhaps TRBD2 (5 bases). The CDR3 sequence is 14 residues long. CDR1 LNHDA and CDR2 SQIVND come from the germline V gene (reference sequence). V was pared by 1 base and J by 4 bases, with 9 bases between.

CDR3 DNA: TGTGCCAGCAGTTGGAGGGTGGGGTCCTACAATGAGCAGTTCTTC. It yields the protein CASSWRVGSYNEQFF. V and J are TRBV27 and TRBJ2-1, with D maybe TRBD2 (6 bases). The CDR3 has 15 residues. Trimming took 4 bases from V and 1 from J, leaving 11 bases between them. Germline V gives CDR1 MNHEY, CDR2 SMNVEV (reference sequence).